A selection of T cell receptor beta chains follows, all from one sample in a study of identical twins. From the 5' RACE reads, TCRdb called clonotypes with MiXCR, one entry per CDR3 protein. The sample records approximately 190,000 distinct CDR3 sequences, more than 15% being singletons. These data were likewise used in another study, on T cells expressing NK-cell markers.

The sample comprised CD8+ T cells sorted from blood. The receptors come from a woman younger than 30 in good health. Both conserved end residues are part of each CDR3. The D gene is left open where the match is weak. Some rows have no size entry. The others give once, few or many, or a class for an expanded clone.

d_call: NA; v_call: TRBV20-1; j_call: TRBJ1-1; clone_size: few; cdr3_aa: CSAMQRPFLNTEAFF; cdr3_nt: TGCAGTGCTATGCAGAGACCATTTTTGAACACTGAAGCTTTCTTT
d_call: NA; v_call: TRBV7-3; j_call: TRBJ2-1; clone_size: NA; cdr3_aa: CASSLQPGEQFF; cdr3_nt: TGTGCCAGCAGCTTGCAACCGGGAGAGCAGTTCTTC
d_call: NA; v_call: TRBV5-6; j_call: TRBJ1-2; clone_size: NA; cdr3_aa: CASSLGFGGILHENF; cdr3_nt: TGTGCCAGCAGCTTGGGGTTCGGGGGTATCCTACATGAGAACTTC
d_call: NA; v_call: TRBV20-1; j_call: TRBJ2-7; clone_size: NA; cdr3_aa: CSAPPVGPSSYEQYF; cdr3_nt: TGCAGTGCTCCCCCGGTGGGTCCTAGCTCCTACGAGCAGTACTTC
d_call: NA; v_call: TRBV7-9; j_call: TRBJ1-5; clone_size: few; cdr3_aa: CASSPDPHQPQHF; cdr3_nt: TGTGCCAGCAGCCCGGACCCACATCAGCCCCAGCATTTT
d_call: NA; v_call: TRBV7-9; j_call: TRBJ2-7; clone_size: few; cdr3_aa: CASSSRDPYEQYF; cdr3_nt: TGTGCCAGCAGCTCGAGAGACCCCTACGAGCAGTACTTC
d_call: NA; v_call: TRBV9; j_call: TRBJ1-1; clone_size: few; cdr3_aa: CASSVGHNMNTEAFF; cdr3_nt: TGTGCCAGCAGCGTAGGACACAACATGAACACTGAAGCTTTCTTT
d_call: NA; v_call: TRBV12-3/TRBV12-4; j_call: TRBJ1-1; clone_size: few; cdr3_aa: CASSSDSTEAFF; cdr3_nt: TGTGCCAGCAGTTCGGACTCCACTGAAGCTTTCTTT
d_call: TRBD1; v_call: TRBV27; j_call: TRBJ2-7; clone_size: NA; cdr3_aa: CASSSGGIPDYEQYF; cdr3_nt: TGTGCCAGCAGTTCAGGGGGCATACCAGACTACGAGCAGTACTTC
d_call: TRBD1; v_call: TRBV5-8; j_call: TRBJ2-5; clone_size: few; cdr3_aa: CASSLGTGVFVQETQYF; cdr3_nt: TGTGCCAGCAGCTTGGGGACAGGAGTTTTCGTCCAAGAGACCCAGTACTTC
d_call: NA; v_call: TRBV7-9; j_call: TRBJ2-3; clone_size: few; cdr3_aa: CASSSLDSDRADTQYF; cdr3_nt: TGTGCCAGCAGCTCTTTGGACAGTGATAGAGCAGATACGCAGTATTTT
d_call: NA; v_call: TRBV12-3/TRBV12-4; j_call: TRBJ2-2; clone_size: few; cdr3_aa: CASSPPGGVGNTGELFF; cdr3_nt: TGTGCCAGCAGTCCGCCGGGCGGGGTCGGGAACACCGGGGAGCTGTTTTTT
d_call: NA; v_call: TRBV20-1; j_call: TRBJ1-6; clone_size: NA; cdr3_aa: CSARVPSQLNSPLHF; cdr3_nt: TGCAGTGCTAGAGTCCCTTCGCAGTTAAATTCACCCCTCCACTTT
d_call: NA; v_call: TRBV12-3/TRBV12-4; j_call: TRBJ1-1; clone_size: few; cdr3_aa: CASRPGGQGAFF; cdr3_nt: TGTGCCAGCAGACCGGGGGGGCAGGGGGCTTTCTTT
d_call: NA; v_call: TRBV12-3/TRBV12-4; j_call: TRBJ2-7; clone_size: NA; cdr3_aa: CASSPAAGITAYEQYF; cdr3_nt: TGTGCCAGCAGTCCCGCGGCCGGGATTACGGCCTACGAGCAGTACTTC
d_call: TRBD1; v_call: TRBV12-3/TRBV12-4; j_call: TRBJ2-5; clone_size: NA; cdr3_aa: CASSWGQGETQYF; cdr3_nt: TGTGCCAGCAGTTGGGGACAGGGGGAGACCCAGTACTTC
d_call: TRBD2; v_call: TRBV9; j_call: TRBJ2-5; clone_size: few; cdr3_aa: CASSVWVSGSQETQYF; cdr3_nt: TGTGCCAGCAGCGTATGGGTTAGCGGGAGTCAAGAGACCCAGTACTTC
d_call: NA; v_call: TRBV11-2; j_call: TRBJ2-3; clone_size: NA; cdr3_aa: CASSLFPWTSTSTDTQYF; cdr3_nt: TGTGCCAGCAGCTTATTTCCATGGACCTCCACTAGCACAGATACGCAGTATTTT
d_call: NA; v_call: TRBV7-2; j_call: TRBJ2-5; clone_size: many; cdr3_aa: CASSSGGTQYF; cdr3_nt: TGTGCCAGCAGCAGTGGGGGGACCCAGTACTTC
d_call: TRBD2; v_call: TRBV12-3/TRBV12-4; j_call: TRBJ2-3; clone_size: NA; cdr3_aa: CASSKGLAGGLDTDTQYF; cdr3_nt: TGTGCCAGCAGCAAGGGACTAGCGGGGGGGTTGGACACAGATACGCAGTATTTT
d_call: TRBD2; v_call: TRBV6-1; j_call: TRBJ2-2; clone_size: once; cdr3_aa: CASSLSGSNGELFF; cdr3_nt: TGTGCCAGCAGCCTTAGCGGGAGCAACGGGGAGCTGTTTTTT
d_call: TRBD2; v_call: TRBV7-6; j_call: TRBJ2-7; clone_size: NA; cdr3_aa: CASSLEVGGSTWEEQYF; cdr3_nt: TGTGCCAGCAGCTTAGAGGTCGGGGGGTCTACTTGGGAGGAGCAGTACTTC
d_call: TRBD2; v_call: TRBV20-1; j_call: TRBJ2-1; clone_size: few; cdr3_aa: CSARDRVLAGGEQFF; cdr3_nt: TGCAGTGCTAGAGATAGGGTACTAGCGGGAGGGGAGCAGTTCTTC